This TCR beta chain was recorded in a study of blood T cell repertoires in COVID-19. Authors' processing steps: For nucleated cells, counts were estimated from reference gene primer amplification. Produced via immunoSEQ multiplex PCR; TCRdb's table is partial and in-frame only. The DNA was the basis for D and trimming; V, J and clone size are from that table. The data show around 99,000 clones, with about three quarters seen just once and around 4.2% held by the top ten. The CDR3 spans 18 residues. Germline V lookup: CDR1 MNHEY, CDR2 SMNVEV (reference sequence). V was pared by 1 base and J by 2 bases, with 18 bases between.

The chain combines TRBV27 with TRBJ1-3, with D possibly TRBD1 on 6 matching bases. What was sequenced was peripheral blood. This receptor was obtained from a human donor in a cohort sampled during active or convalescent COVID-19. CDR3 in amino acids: CASSLYGLRGITGNTIYF. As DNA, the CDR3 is TGTGCCAGCAGTTTATACGGTCTTAGGGGGATCACTGGAAACACCATATATTTT.